This entry concerns a single T cell receptor (beta chain). Its antigen is undetermined. Extractions gave at least 5.5 micrograms of total RNA per sample. The CDR3 extends over 15 amino acids. Germline CDR1 and CDR2: SEHNR and FQNEAQ (reference sequence). J was trimmed by 4 bases and V by 4 bases; bases with no gene match: 3. The sample belongs to a study of blood T cells in healthy people across ages. Study results and limitations: CMV status of donors was unknown, possibly confounding expanded clonotype changes.

Primers used in a second PCR of roughly 7 to 12 cycles were a sample-barcoded 5' primer and a J-beta primer mix. Via MiXCR, TCRdb re-called the 5' RACE reads, giving one row per CDR3 protein. Found here are about 1.4 million distinct CDR3 sequences, approximately 59% of them singletons; the top ten hold 6.7%. The sequenced sample consisted of blood. This TCR came from a man aged 18 to 30 in good health. This chain uses TRBV7-9 with TRBJ2-2; 10 bases line up with TRBD1. For the CDR3, the DNA is TGTGCCAGCAGCTGGGGACAGGGGAGCACCGGGGAGCTGTTTTTT. This translates into CASSWGQGSTGELFF.